These 26 T cell receptor beta chains came from one sample sequenced in a study of control samples from healthy donors and cancer patients. This table comes from immunoSEQ multiplex PCR, and its TCRdb copy is limited to in-frame clones, with some not included. Among 90,000 to 150,000 clones listed, approximately 88% were seen once. Sample: blood. All receptors come from a man between 40 and 49 years old in good health.

In its sample, this clone was seen once. The chain joins TRBV19 to TRBJ2-7; maybe TRBD2 (6 bases). CDR1 and CDR2 from the germline V gene are LNHDA and SQIVND (reference sequence). This CDR3 region has 16 residues. V shed 4 bases and J shed 3 bases, with 19 bases lying between them. CDR3 protein: CASSRKLAVSFYEQYF. In nucleotides, the CDR3 is TGTGCCAGTAGTAGGAAATTAGCGGTTTCTTTCTACGAGCAGTACTTC.

V and J are TRBV7-2 and TRBJ2-2; 7 bases align to TRBD1. This CDR3 has 13 amino acids. V dropped 4 bases and J dropped 7; count of bases not matched to a gene: 3. Germline CDR1 and CDR2: SGHTA and FQGNSA. The CDR3 loop reads CASSSQGFGELFF. For the CDR3, the DNA is TGTGCCAGCAGCTCACAGGGGTTCGGGGAGCTGTTTTTT.

The chain links TRBV2 to TRBJ2-3, with 9 nucleotides matching TRBD2. The CDR3 runs to 15 residues. From germline, CDR1 is SNHLY and CDR2 FYNNEI. Trimming removed 6 bases from V and 3 bases from J; junction bases left unmatched: 7. The chain's CDR3 is CASRMTSGITDTQYF. CDR3 bases: TGTGCCAGCAGGATGACTAGCGGTATAACAGATACGCAGTATTTT.

This chain joins TRBV7-3 and TRBJ2-7; D perhaps matches TRBD1 (5 bases). The CDR3 has 15 residues. CDR1 is SGHTA and CDR2 is FQGTGA in the germline V gene. V dropped 3 bases and J dropped 4 bases, with 16 bases sitting between them. CDR3 region: CASSFGAGKSYEQYF. CDR3 coding DNA: TGTGCCAGCAGCTTTGGGGCAGGGAAATCTTACGAGCAGTACTTC.

In this sample, this clone turned up once. The CDR3 bases are TGTGCCAGTAGTATTGCGTGGTCCGACGAGCAGTACTTC. It codes for CASSIAWSDEQYF. The gene calls are TRBV19 and TRBJ2-7; D unclear. The CDR3 loop spans 13 amino acids. V was clipped by 3 bases and J by 5 bases, with 11 bases between them. The V gene's germline CDR1 is LNHDA and CDR2 SQIVND (reference sequence).

V usage is TRBV19 and J usage is TRBJ1-5; 8 nucleotides align to TRBD1. Germline trimming cut 5 bases from V and 2 bases from J; bases unmatched to any gene: 8. There are 16 residues in the CDR3. Per germline, CDR1 LNHDA and CDR2 SQIVND (reference sequence). CDR3 sequence (DNA): TGTGCCAGTAGTGCCTGGACAGGGACGGGCAATCAGCCCCAGCATTTT. This sequence encodes CASSAWTGTGNQPQHF.

This chain joins TRBV3-1 (or the pseudogene TRBV3-2) and TRBJ2-7, with D maybe TRBD1 (6 bases). The germline gives CDR1 LGHDT, CDR2 YNNKEL (reference sequence). The CDR3 runs to 16 residues. Trimming pared 1 base from V and 0 bases from J, leaving 13 bases between. The chain's CDR3 is CASSQGAGVHSYEQYF. In DNA, the CDR3 is TGTGCCAGCAGCCAAGGTGCAGGGGTACACTCCTACGAGCAGTACTTC.

The CDR3 loop is CASSERLNEKLFF. In DNA form, the CDR3 reads TGTGCCAGCAGTGAACGCTTAAATGAAAAACTGTTTTTT. The chain combines TRBV2 with TRBJ1-4; D remains unclear. Trimming cost V 2 bases and J 5 bases, with 6 bases left between them. The CDR3 runs to 13 residues. Germline CDR1 reads SNHLY; CDR2 reads FYNNEI.

The rearrangement links TRBV6-6 to TRBJ2-1; D ambiguous. Germline V gene data show CDR1 as MNHNY and CDR2 as SVGAGI (reference sequence). This CDR3 region has 14 residues. Trimming stripped 0 bases from V and 9 bases from J, with 12 bases between. This chain's CDR3 is CASSYSPARSEQFF. The CDR3 coding sequence is TGTGCCAGCAGTTACTCGCCGGCTAGAAGTGAGCAGTTCTTC.

V and J are TRBV19 and TRBJ2-2; 7 bases are shared with TRBD1. Germline CDR1 reads LNHDA; CDR2 reads SQIVND (reference sequence). This CDR3 contains 14 residues. V dropped 9 bases and J dropped 3; count of bases not matched to a gene: 7. CDR3 nucleotides: TGTGCCAGCAACGACAGGGAACACACCGGGGAGCTGTTTTTT. Encoded protein: CASNDREHTGELFF. Looking up the rest from reference TRBV19 and TRBJ2-2 gives the full variable domain: DGGITQSPKYLFRKEGQNVTLSCEQNLNHDAMYWYRQDPGQGLRLIYYSQIVNDFQKGDIAEGYSVSREKKESFPLTVTSAQKNPTAFYLCASNDREHTGELFFGEGSRLTVL.

The chain is built from TRBV5-5 and TRBJ2-4, with D possibly TRBD2 on 7 matching bases. Germline CDR1 is SGHKS and CDR2 is YYEKEE (reference sequence). The CDR3 is made up of 16 amino acids. The V end lost 1 base, the J end lost 1 base, and 12 bases lay between the germline ends. The chain's CDR3 is CASSLTGREAKNIQYF. Written as DNA, the CDR3 is TGTGCCAGCAGCTTGACAGGGAGGGAGGCCAAAAACATTCAGTACTTC. Based on the CDR3 plus reference TRBV5-5 and TRBJ2-4, the full variable domain is DAGVTQSPTHLIKTRGQQVTLRCSPISGHKSVSWYQQVLGQGPQFIFQYYEKEERGRGNFPDRFSARQFPNYSSELNVNALLLGDSALYLCASSLTGREAKNIQYFGAGTRLSVL.

V gene TRBV5-6 combines with J gene TRBJ2-7, with 10 bases fitting TRBD2. The CDR3 extends over 14 amino acids. V shed 6 bases and J 3 bases; nucleotides not matched to a gene: 6. CDR1 SGHDT and CDR2 YYEEEE come from the germline V gene. This CDR3 reads CASKSSGGVYEQYF. CDR3 nucleotides: TGTGCCAGCAAGTCTAGCGGGGGAGTCTACGAGCAGTACTTC.

The chain combines TRBV6-5 with TRBJ1-4, with 7 bases lining up with TRBD1. With 8 bases clipped from V and 3 bases from J, the junction kept 9 bases outside the gene matches. The CDR3 loop spans 15 amino acids. Germline V gives CDR1 MNHEY, CDR2 SVGAGI. The DNA for the CDR3 is TGTGCCAGCTTTAGGGGGCGACAGGCTAATGAAAAACTGTTTTTT. Its translation is CASFRGRQANEKLFF.

The V call is TRBV9, the J call TRBJ2-1; 11 bases are a match to TRBD2. CDR1 and CDR2 from the germline V gene are SGDLS and YYNGEE. Trimming at V came to 0 bases and at J to 5 bases, leaving 4 bases not matched to a gene. The CDR3 has 16 amino acids. CDR3 loop: CASSVGLAGGDNEQFF. For the CDR3, the DNA is TGTGCCAGCAGCGTAGGGCTAGCGGGGGGCGACAATGAGCAGTTCTTC.

This rearrangement joins TRBV19 to TRBJ1-1; D might be TRBD1 (6 bases). The CDR3 extends over 15 amino acids. The V end was cut by 4 bases, the J end by 5 bases, with 17 bases between. From germline, CDR1 is LNHDA and CDR2 SQIVND (reference sequence). The CDR3 is CASSRNRVLRTEAFF. CDR3 sequence (DNA): TGTGCCAGTAGTAGAAACAGGGTGCTTAGGACTGAAGCTTTCTTT.

This sequence joins TRBV19 and TRBJ2-3, with D possibly TRBD1 on 5 matching bases. The germline V gene encodes CDR1 LNHDA and CDR2 SQIVND (reference sequence). V dropped 1 base and J dropped 2 bases, with 7 bases sitting between them. This CDR3 is 14 amino acids long. CDR3 sequence: CASSIGQNTDTQYF. As DNA, the CDR3 is TGTGCCAGTAGTATAGGACAGAACACAGATACGCAGTATTTT.

The V call is TRBV13, the J call TRBJ2-7, with 7 bases fitting TRBD1. Germline V CDR1 and CDR2: PRHDT, FYEKMQ (reference sequence). There are 12 residues in the CDR3. J was trimmed by 9 bases and V by 5 bases; bases with no gene match: 7. CDR3 loop: CASSLRQGAQYF. The CDR3, as DNA: TGTGCCAGCAGCCTCCGACAGGGAGCGCAGTACTTC. Based on the CDR3 plus reference TRBV13 and TRBJ2-7, the full variable domain is AAGVIQSPRHLIKEKRETATLKCYPIPRHDTVYWYQQGPGQDPQFLISFYEKMQSDKGSIPDRFSAQQFSDYHSELNMSSLELGDSALYFCASSLRQGAQYFGPGTRLTVT.

The J gene is TRBJ2-1, the V gene TRBV29-1; 14 nucleotides match TRBD2. V dropped 5 bases and J dropped 3; count of bases not matched to a gene: 6. The CDR3 consists of 16 residues. In germline, CDR1 is SQVTM, CDR2 ANQGSEA. CDR3 bases: TGCAGCGTTAGGACTAGCGGGGGGTACGGCTACAATGAGCAGTTCTTC. This sequence encodes CSVRTSGGYGYNEQFF.

V is TRBV4-3 and J is TRBJ2-6; possibly TRBD2 for D (5 bases). CDR3 length: 17 residues. Trimming left V 0 bases short and J 1 base short, with 10 bases between. From germline, CDR1 is LGHNA and CDR2 YSLEER. For the CDR3, the DNA is TGCGCCAGCAGCCAAGAATTTAGAGGGTCTGGGGCCAACGTCCTGACTTTC. Protein: CASSQEFRGSGANVLTF.

The rearrangement uses TRBV5-1 and TRBJ2-1; no definite D call. Trimming removed 1 base at V and 6 bases at J, with 8 bases between. Germline loops: CDR1 SGHRS, CDR2 YFSETQ. The CDR3 covers 13 residues. Written as DNA, the CDR3 is TGCGCCAGCAGCTTGTGGGTGGGCAATGAGCAGTTCTTC. The encoded protein is CASSLWVGNEQFF. Full variable domain (outside the CDR3, taken from reference TRBV5-1 and TRBJ2-1): KAGVTQTPRYLIKTRGQQVTLSCSPISGHRSVSWYQQTPGQGLQFLFEYFSETQRNKGNFPGRFSGRQFSNSRSEMNVSTLELGDSALYLCASSLWVGNEQFFGPGTRLTVL.

V is TRBV30 and J is TRBJ1-2; D is ambiguous. From germline, CDR1 is GTSNPN and CDR2 SVGIG (reference sequence). The CDR3 consists of 13 residues. Trimming cost V 2 bases and J 4 bases, with 11 bases left between them. The CDR3 DNA follows: TGTGCCTGGAGTCCTCTTCGAGGCTATGGCTACACCTTC. The encoded protein is CAWSPLRGYGYTF. The whole variable domain, filled in from reference TRBV30 and TRBJ1-2, reads SQTIHQWPATLVQPVGSPLSLECTVEGTSNPNLYWYRQAAGRGLQLLFYSVGIGQISSEVPQNLSASRPQDRQFILSSKKLLLSDSGFYLCAWSPLRGYGYTFGSGTRLTVV.

The chain combines TRBV12-3 or TRBV12-4 with TRBJ1-2; D remains ambiguous. V gave up 4 bases and J gave up 3 bases, with 3 bases separating them. This CDR3 comprises 11 residues. The CDR3 nucleotides read TGTGCCAGCAGTTCGCACTATGGCTACACCTTC. It translates to CASSSHYGYTF.

The chain is built from TRBV6-6 and TRBJ2-1, with 7 positions matching TRBD1. CDR3 length: 15 residues. Germline CDR1 and CDR2: MNHNY and SVGAGI (reference sequence). V was pared by 2 bases and J by 4 bases, with 5 bases of the junction left unmatched. The CDR3 DNA reads TGTGCCAGCAGTTACCCCGGGACAGAGTACAATGAGCAGTTCTTC. Protein product: CASSYPGTEYNEQFF.

The chain combines TRBV5-1 with TRBJ2-7; D unresolved. The germline gives CDR1 SGHRS, CDR2 YFSETQ. V was shortened by 0 bases and J by 1 base, with 8 bases between the two germline ends. CDR3 length equals 14 residues. The CDR3 here is CASSLAPESYEQYF. Written as DNA, the CDR3 is TGCGCCAGCAGCTTGGCGCCTGAATCCTACGAGCAGTACTTC.

The J gene is TRBJ1-3, the V gene TRBV30; D is possibly TRBD1 (6 bases). The CDR3 totals 14 residues. Germline CDR1 reads GTSNPN; CDR2 reads SVGIG (reference sequence). Trimming cost V 4 bases and J 1 base, with 11 bases left between them. CDR3 in amino acids: CAWTRQVSGNTIYF. DNA of the CDR3: TGTGCCTGGACCCGACAGGTATCTGGAAACACCATATATTTT.

This chain joins TRBV5-1 and TRBJ1-4; D might be TRBD1 (5 bases). Germline V gene lookup returns CDR1 SGHRS and CDR2 YFSETQ. CDR3 length equals 16 residues. V was cut by 0 bases and J by 8 bases, with 17 bases left in between. The CDR3 bases are TGCGCCAGCAGCTTGGATACAATGGGGCGGCAAGAAAAACTGTTTTTT. It encodes CASSLDTMGRQEKLFF.